These 13 T cell receptor beta chains came from one sample sequenced in a study of blood T cell repertoires in COVID-19. Repertoires were generated with immunoSEQ multiplex PCR, while TCRdb's copy carries only in-frame clones and drops some. The repertoire holds tens of thousands of clones, roughly 79% seen once, with approximately 30% in the top ten. Sequenced material: peripheral blood. The receptor set was obtained from a human donor in a cohort sampled during active COVID-19.

This chain links TRBV7-9 with TRBJ2-7, with 10 nucleotides matching TRBD2. The CDR3 is made up of 16 amino acids. Per germline, CDR1 SEHNR and CDR2 FQNEAQ (reference sequence). With 5 bases clipped from V and 5 bases from J, the junction kept 12 bases outside the gene matches. For the CDR3, the DNA is TGTGCCAGCAGCACCCAGGGTAGCGGGAGGAATAACGAGCAGTACTTC. Translating gives CASSTQGSGRNNEQYF.

This clone was picked up a small number of times. This CDR3 reads CASSQAGTGGDQPQHF. The CDR3 DNA reads as TGTGCCAGCAGCCAGGCCGGGACAGGGGGCGATCAGCCCCAGCATTTT. The rearrangement links TRBV3-1 (or the pseudogene TRBV3-2) to TRBJ1-5, with 12 nucleotides matching TRBD1. The CDR3 is 16 residues long. Germline CDR1 is LGHDT and CDR2 is YNNKEL (reference sequence). The V and J ends lost 3 bases and 5 bases, in that order; junction bases with no gene match: 5.

The J gene is TRBJ1-2, the V gene TRBV19, with a possible D match to TRBD1 (5 bases). Trimming removed 6 bases from V and 1 base from J, with 12 bases in between. This CDR3 is 14 amino acids long. In germline, CDR1 is LNHDA, CDR2 SQIVND (reference sequence). The CDR3 DNA sequence: TGTGCCAGTAGCCGCCAGACAGTTAACTATGGCTACACCTTC. Its translation is CASSRQTVNYGYTF.

This clone was counted a few times. The same CDR3 also results from other DNA sequences found in this sample. The gene calls are TRBV2 and TRBJ2-5, with D hard to call. Trimming removed 2 bases from V and 2 bases from J, with 6 bases in between. CDR1 is SNHLY, CDR2 FYNNEI, per germline. The CDR3 covers 13 residues. CDR3: CASSESVQETQYF. The CDR3, as DNA: TGTGCCAGCAGTGAATCCGTACAAGAGACCCAGTACTTC. Full variable domain (missing parts from reference TRBV2 and TRBJ2-5): EPEVTQTPSHQVTQMGQEVILRCVPISNHLYFYWYRQILGQKVEFLVSFYNNEISEKSEIFDDQFSVERPDGSNFTLKIRSTKLEDSAMYFCASSESVQETQYFGPGTRLLVL.

J is TRBJ2-7 and V is TRBV4-1, with TRBD2 matching over 7 bases. This CDR3 comprises 14 residues. The germline V gene has CDR1 MGHRA and CDR2 YSYEKL. With V trimmed by 0 bases and J by 2 bases, 1 base remained unmatched. CDR3 coding DNA: TGCGCCAGCAGCCAAGAGGGGAGGGCCTACGAGCAGTACTTC. Its translation is CASSQEGRAYEQYF.

The genes are TRBV6-6 and TRBJ1-5, with 9 bases fitting TRBD1. Germline V gene sequence: CDR1 MNHNY, CDR2 SVGAGI (reference sequence). V was clipped by 7 bases and J by 3 bases; unmatched bases: 10. The CDR3 is 16 residues long. This chain's CDR3 is CASTNPGTGSNQPQHF. The CDR3 nucleotides read TGTGCCAGCACTAACCCCGGGACAGGGTCCAATCAGCCCCAGCATTTT.

The rearrangement joins TRBV29-1 to TRBJ2-2; the D gene is possibly TRBD2 (5 bases). CDR3 length: 14 residues. V was shortened by 7 bases and J by 6 bases, with 18 bases between the two germline ends. Looked up from germline, CDR1 is SQVTM and CDR2 is ANQGSEA. CDR3 DNA sequence: TGCAGCGCTCGAGGCCGGGGAGTACCCGGGGAGCTGTTTTTT. It yields the protein CSARGRGVPGELFF.

The chain employs TRBV28 and TRBJ1-4, with a tentative D call TRBD1 (5 bases). This CDR3 contains 15 residues. From germline, CDR1 is MDHEN and CDR2 SYDVKM. V gave up 1 base and J gave up 2 bases, with 8 bases separating them. Written as DNA, the CDR3 is TGTGCCAGCAGTTTATATGGGGCCACTAATGAAAAACTGTTTTTT. As protein: CASSLYGATNEKLFF.

The rearrangement links TRBV29-1 to TRBJ2-1; tentatively, D is TRBD1 (5 bases). The ends were cut back, 2 bases at V and 7 bases at J, with 15 bases in the middle. The CDR3 contains 14 residues. Germline CDR1 and CDR2: SQVTM and ANQGSEA. The CDR3, as DNA: TGCAGCGTTGAATCACAGGCTGATCGAAATGAGCAGTTCTTC. Protein sequence: CSVESQADRNEQFF.

This clone was seen only once. The chain links TRBV10-1 to TRBJ2-6; 11 nucleotides agree with TRBD1. The CDR3 covers 17 residues. Germline-derived CDR1 and CDR2 are WNHNN and SYGVQD (reference sequence). Unmatched junction bases numbered 5, after V lost 7 bases and J lost 0 bases. The chain's CDR3 is CASTAGTGGSGANVLTF. As DNA, the CDR3 is TGCGCCAGCACGGCCGGGACAGGGGGCTCTGGGGCCAACGTCCTGACTTTC.

The sample holds one count of this clone. This chain connects TRBV7-9 to TRBJ1-2; tentative D call: TRBD1 (5 bases). This CDR3 has 12 residues. Germline V gives CDR1 SEHNR, CDR2 FQNEAQ (reference sequence). Between the trimmed V and J ends, which lost 2 bases and 7 bases, there was a span of 8 bases. The DNA for the CDR3 is TGTGCCAGCAGCTTACAGGGTACTGGCTACACCTTC. Amino acids: CASSLQGTGYTF. Full variable domain (rest looked up from reference TRBV7-9 and TRBJ1-2): DTGVSQNPRHKITKRGQNVTFRCDPISEHNRLYWYRQTLGQGPEFLTYFQNEAQLEKSRLLSDRFSAERPKGSFSTLEIQRTEQGDSAMYLCASSLQGTGYTFGSGTRLTVV.

The CDR3 protein is CASRQGVQPQHF. For the CDR3, the DNA is TGTGCCAGCCGCCAGGGTGTTCAGCCCCAGCATTTT. This chain uses TRBV12-3 or TRBV12-4 with TRBJ1-5, with a weak D call TRBD1 (5 bases). CDR3 length: 12 amino acids. V was shortened by 8 bases and J by 6 bases, with 11 bases between the two germline ends.

The chain has TRBV5-6 and TRBJ2-5; 11 nucleotides agree with TRBD1. The J segment lost 5 bases and the V segment lost 4 bases, leaving 4 bases of the junction unmatched. Germline CDR1 and CDR2: SGHDT and YYEEEE. The CDR3 spans 14 residues. The CDR3 here is CASSRTGGDETQYF. The DNA of the CDR3 is TGTGCCAGCAGCCGGACAGGGGGCGATGAGACCCAGTACTTC.